This T cell receptor (beta chain) was identified in a study of pediatric ulcerative colitis. This clone was observed a handful of times. V was clipped by 6 bases and J by 5 bases; unmatched bases: 6. Germline loops: CDR1 KGHSH, CDR2 LQKENI. The CDR3 has 16 residues. This was a survey-level run. Sequencing used immunoSEQ multiplex PCR; TCRdb keeps in-frame clones, though not all of them. Here the sample spans 57,000 or so clones, around 87% being singletons. The specimen sequenced was blood. The chain has TRBV18 and TRBJ1-6, with 11 nucleotides matching TRBD1. This TCR came from a boy younger than 18 who was a control in a study of pediatric ulcerative colitis. The CDR3 nucleotides are TGTGCCAGCTCGCGAGGACAGGGGGCTGATAATTCACCCCTCCACTTT. It specifies CASSRGQGADNSPLHF.